The TCR beta chain under discussion was sequenced for a study of cytomegalovirus exposure and HLA in healthy donors. Study-level background: Ancestry clustering placed around 80% of about 400 genotyped donors in the Caucasian-associated cluster. Study results and limitations: It was fewer than 200 TCR beta chains that were listed as cytomegalovirus-associated. Reports indicate that TCR beta sequences accurately predicted the HLA-A and HLA-B alleles of most subjects.

V shed 6 bases and J 1 base; nucleotides not matched to a gene: 3. Germline values: CDR1 KGHSH, CDR2 LQKENI. The CDR3 covers 15 residues. The PCR ran on 60 Vbeta and 13 Jbeta primers. As processed by the authors: Later reanalysis found roughly 80 million unique TCR beta chains, about 11 million of them shared. Produced via immunoSEQ multiplex PCR; TCRdb's table is partial and in-frame only. The V and J calls and clone size were taken over from that table, and D and trimming were inferred from the DNA. There are about 170,000 clones in the sample; roughly 84% occur only once, and about 2.5% lies in the top ten. This clone showed up just once. Its antigen is unidentified.

This clonotype was obtained from a young man in good health and CMV-seropositive. The chain couples TRBV18 to TRBJ2-1; 10 bases are shared with TRBD2. Input material: PBMCs. The CDR3 DNA sequence: TGTGCCAGCTCCCCGGGACTAGCGTCCTACAATGAGCAGTTCTTC. Amino acid sequence: CASSPGLASYNEQFF.